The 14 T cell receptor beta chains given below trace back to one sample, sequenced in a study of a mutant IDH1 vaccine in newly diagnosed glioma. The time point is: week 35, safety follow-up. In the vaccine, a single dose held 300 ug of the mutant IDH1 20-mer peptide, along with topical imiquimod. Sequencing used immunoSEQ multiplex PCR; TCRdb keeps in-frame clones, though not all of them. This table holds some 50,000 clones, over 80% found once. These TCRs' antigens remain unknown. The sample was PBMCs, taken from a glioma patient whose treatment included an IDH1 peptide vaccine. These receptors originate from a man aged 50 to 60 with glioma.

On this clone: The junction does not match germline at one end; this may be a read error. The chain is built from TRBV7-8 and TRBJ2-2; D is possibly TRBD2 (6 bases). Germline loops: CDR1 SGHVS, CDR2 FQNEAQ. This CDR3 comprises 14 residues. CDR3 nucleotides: TGTGCCAGCAGCTTAGGAGGCAAATCGGGGGAACTGTTTTTT. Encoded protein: CASSLGGKSGELFF.

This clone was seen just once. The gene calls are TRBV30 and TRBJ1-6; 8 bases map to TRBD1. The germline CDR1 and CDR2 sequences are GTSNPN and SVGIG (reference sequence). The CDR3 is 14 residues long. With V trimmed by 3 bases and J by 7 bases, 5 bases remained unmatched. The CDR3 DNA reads TGTGCCTGGAGCCAGGGGGCGCGGAATTCACCCCTCCACTTT. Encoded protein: CAWSQGARNSPLHF.

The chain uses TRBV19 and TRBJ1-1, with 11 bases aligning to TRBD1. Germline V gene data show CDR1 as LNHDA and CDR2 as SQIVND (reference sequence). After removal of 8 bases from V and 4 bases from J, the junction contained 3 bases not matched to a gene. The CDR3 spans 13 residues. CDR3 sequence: CASRGTGGTEAFF. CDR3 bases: TGTGCCAGTCGGGGGACAGGGGGCACTGAAGCTTTCTTT.

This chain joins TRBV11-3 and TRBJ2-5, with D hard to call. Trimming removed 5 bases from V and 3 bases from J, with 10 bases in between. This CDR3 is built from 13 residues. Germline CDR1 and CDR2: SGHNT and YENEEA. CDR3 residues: CASSPRSEETQYF. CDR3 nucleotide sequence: TGTGCCAGCAGCCCCCGATCCGAAGAGACCCAGTACTTC. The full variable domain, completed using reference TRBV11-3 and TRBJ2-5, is EAGVVQSPRYKIIEKKQPVAFWCNPISGHNTLYWYLQNLGQGPELLIRYENEEAVDDSQLPKDRFSAERLKGVDSTLKIQPAELGDSAVYLCASSPRSEETQYFGPGTRLLVL.

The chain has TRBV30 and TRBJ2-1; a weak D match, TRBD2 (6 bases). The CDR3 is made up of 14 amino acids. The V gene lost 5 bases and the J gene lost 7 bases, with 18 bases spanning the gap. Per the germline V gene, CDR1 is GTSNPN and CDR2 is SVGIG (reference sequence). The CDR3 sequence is CAWALGAGRNEQFF. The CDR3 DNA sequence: TGTGCCTGGGCCCTAGGAGCGGGTAGGAATGAGCAGTTCTTC.

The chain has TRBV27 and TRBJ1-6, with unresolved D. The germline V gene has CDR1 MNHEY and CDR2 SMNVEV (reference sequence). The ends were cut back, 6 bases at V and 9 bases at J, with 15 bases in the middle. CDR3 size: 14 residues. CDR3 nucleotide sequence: TGTGCCAGCAGCGACGTCCGGGGAGGTTCACCCCTCCACTTT. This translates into CASSDVRGGSPLHF.

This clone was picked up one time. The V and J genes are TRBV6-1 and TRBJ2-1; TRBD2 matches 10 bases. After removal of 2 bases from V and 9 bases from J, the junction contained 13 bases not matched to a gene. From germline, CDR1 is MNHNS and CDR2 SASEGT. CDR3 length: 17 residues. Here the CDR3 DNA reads TGTGCCAGCAGTGAATCGATAGGCCTAGCGGGAGTCGGTGAGCAGTTCTTC. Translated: CASSESIGLAGVGEQFF.

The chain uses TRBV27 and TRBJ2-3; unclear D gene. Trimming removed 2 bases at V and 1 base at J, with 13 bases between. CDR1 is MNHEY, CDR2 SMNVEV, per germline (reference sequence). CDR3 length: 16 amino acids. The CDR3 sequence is CASSLMAEIGTDTQYF. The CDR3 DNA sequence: TGTGCCAGCAGTTTAATGGCGGAGATCGGCACAGATACGCAGTATTTT.

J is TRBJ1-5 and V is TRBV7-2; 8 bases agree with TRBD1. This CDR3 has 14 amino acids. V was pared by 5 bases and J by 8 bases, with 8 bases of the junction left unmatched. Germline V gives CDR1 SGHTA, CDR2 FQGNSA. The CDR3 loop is CASSDPGQVKPQHF. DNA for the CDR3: TGTGCCAGCAGCGACCCGGGACAGGTAAAGCCCCAGCATTTT. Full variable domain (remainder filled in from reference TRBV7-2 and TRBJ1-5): GAGVSQSPSNKVTEKGKDVELRCDPISGHTALYWYRQSLGQGLEFLIYFQGNSAPDKSGLPSDRFSAERTGGSVSTLTIQRTQQEDSAVYLCASSDPGQVKPQHFGDGTRLSIL.

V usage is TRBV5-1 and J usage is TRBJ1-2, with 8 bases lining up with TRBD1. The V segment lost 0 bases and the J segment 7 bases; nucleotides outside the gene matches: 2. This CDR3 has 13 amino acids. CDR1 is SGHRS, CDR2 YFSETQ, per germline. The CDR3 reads CASSLGTGSGYTF. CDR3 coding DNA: TGCGCCAGCAGCTTGGGGACAGGGTCTGGCTACACCTTC.

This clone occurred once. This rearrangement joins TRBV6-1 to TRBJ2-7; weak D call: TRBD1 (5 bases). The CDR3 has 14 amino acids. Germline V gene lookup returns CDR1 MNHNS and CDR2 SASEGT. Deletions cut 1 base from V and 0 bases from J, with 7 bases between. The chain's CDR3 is CASSEGQSSYEQYF. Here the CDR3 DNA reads TGTGCCAGCAGTGAAGGACAGAGCTCCTACGAGCAGTACTTC.

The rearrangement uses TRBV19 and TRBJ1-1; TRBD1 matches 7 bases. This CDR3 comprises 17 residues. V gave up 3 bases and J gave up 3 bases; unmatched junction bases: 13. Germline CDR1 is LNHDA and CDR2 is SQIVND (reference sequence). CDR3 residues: CASSMMRQGWGYTEAFF. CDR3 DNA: TGTGCCAGTAGTATGATGAGACAGGGCTGGGGGTACACTGAAGCTTTCTTT.

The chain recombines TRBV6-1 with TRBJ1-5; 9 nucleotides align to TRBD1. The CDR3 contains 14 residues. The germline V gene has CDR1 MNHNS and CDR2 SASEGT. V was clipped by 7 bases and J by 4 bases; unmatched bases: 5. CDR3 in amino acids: CASTPGQGNQPQHF. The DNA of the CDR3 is TGTGCCAGCACCCCGGGACAGGGTAATCAGCCCCAGCATTTT.

The CDR3 DNA follows: TGTGCCAGCAGTTTGGACAGTGTGGGCACTGAAGCTTTCTTT. Amino acids: CASSLDSVGTEAFF. The chain links TRBV27 to TRBJ1-1; a possible D gene is TRBD1 (6 bases). There are 14 residues in the CDR3. Germline loops: CDR1 MNHEY, CDR2 SMNVEV (reference sequence). Trimming cost V 3 bases and J 4 bases, with 12 bases left between them.